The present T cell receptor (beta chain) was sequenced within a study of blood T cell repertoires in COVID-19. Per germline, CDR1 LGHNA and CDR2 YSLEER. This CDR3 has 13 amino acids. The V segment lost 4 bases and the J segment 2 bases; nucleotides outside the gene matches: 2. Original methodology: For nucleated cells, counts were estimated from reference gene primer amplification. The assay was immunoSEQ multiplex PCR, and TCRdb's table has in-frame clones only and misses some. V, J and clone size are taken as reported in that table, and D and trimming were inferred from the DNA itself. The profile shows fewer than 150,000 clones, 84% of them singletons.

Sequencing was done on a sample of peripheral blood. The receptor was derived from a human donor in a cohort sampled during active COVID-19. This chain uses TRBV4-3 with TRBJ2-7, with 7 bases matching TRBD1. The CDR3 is CASSRDRTYEQYF. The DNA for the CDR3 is TGCGCCAGCAGCCGGGACAGAACCTACGAGCAGTACTTC.